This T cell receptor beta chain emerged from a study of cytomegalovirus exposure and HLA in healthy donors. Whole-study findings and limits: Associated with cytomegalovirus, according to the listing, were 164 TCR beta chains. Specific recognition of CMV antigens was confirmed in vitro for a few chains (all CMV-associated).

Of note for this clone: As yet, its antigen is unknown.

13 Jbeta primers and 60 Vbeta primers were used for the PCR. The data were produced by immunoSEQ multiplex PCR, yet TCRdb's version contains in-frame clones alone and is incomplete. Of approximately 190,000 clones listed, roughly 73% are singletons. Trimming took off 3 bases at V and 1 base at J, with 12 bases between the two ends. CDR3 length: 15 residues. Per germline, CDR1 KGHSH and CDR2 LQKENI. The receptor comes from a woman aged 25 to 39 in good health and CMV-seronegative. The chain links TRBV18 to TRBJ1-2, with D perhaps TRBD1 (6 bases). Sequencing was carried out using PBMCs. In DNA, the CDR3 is TGTGCCAGCTCACCGGACAGCCTAATTAACTATGGCTACACCTTC. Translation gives CASSPDSLINYGYTF.